This T cell receptor beta chain was recorded in a study of blood T cell repertoires in COVID-19. Study information: Italy, Spain and the United States were the sources of the convalescent and acute COVID-19 samples. Sample material is recorded as cDNA or gDNA derived from T cells, B-cell-depleted T cells, or PBMCs.

This clone appeared once. The CDR3 extends over 15 amino acids. Looked up from germline, CDR1 is SGHTA and CDR2 is FQGNSA. V trimming: 6 bases; J trimming: 7 bases; junction bases outside the gene matches: 7. Per the study methods: Nucleated cell number was recorded as an estimate derived from reference gene primer amplification. Assay: immunoSEQ multiplex PCR; the TCRdb copy retains only in-frame clones and omits some. D and trimming come from the DNA, and the V and J calls and clone size come from that table. The sample lists roughly 85,000 clones, roughly 88% seen once, with about 30% in the top ten.

V usage is TRBV7-2 and J usage is TRBJ2-1, with 12 bases matching TRBD1. Input material: peripheral blood. The TCR was taken from a man aged 50 or older with active or convalescent COVID-19. In DNA form, the CDR3 reads TGTGCCAGCAGTTCCGGGACAGGGGGCCGAAATGAGCAGTTCTTC. Residues: CASSSGTGGRNEQFF. Combining the CDR3 with reference TRBV7-2 and TRBJ2-1 gives the whole variable domain GAGVSQSPSNKVTEKGKDVELRCDPISGHTALYWYRQSLGQGLEFLIYFQGNSAPDKSGLPSDRFSAERTGGSVSTLTIQRTQQEDSAVYLCASSSGTGGRNEQFFGPGTRLTVL.